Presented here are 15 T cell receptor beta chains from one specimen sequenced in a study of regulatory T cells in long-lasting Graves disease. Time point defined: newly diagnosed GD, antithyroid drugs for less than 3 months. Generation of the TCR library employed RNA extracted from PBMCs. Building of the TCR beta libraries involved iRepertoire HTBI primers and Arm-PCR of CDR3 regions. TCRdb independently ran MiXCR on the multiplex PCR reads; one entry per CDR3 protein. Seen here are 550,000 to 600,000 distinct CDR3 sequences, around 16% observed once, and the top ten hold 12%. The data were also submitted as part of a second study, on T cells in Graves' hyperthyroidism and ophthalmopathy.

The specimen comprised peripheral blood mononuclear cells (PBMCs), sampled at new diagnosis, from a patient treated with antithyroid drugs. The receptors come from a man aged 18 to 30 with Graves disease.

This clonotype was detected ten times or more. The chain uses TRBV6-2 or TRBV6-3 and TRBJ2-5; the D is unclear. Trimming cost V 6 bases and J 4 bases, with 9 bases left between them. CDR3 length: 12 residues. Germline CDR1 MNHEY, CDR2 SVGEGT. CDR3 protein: CASSRITETQYF. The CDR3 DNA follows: TGTGCCAGCAGCCGAATAACAGAGACCCAGTACTTC.

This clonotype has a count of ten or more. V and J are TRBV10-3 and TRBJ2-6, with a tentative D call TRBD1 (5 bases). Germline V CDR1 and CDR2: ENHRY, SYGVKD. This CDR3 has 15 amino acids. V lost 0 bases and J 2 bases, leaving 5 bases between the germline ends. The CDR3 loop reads CAISESGAGANVLTF. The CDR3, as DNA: TGTGCCATCAGTGAGTCAGGGGCTGGGGCCAACGTCCTGACTTTC.

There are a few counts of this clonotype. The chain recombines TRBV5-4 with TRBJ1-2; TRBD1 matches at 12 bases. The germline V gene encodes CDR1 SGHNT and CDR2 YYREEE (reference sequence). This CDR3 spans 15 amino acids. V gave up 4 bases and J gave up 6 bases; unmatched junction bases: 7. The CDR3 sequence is CASSRGDRGLDGYTF. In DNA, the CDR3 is TGTGCCAGCAGCCGCGGGGACAGGGGGCTTGATGGCTACACCTTC.

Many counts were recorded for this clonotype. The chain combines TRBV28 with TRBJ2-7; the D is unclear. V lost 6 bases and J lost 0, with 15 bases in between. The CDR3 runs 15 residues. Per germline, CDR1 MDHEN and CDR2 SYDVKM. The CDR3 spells CASSPEAESSYEQYF. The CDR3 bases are TGTGCCAGCAGCCCAGAGGCGGAAAGCTCCTACGAGCAGTACTTC.

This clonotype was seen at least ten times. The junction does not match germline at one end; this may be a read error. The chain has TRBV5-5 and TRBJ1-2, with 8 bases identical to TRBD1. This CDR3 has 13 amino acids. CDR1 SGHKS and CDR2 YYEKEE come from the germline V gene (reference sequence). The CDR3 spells CASSLNRGDGYTF. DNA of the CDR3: TGCGCCAGCAGCTTGAACAGGGGGGATGGCTACACCTTC.

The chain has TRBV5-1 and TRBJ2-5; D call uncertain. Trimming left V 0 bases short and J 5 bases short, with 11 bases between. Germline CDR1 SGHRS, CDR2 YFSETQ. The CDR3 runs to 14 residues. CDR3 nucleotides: TGCGCCAGCAGCTTGGGGCATTGGCGGGAGACCCAGTACTTC. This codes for CASSLGHWRETQYF.

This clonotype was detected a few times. In DNA, the CDR3 is TGTGCCAGCAGCCCAGTGGGCGGGGGGTACAATGAGCAGTTCTTC. Translating gives CASSPVGGGYNEQFF. The V and J genes are TRBV7-8 and TRBJ2-1; 8 bases line up with TRBD2. Unmatched junction bases numbered 7, after V lost 5 bases and J lost 4 bases. Germline CDR1 and CDR2: SGHVS and FQNEAQ. This CDR3 is built from 15 residues.

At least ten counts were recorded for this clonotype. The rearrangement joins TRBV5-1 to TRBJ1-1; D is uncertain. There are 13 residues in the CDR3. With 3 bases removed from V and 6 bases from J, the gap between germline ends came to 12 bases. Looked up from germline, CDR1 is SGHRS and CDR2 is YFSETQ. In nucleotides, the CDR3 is TGCGCCAGCAGCTACGGAGACTCATCTGAAGCTTTCTTT. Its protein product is CASSYGDSSEAFF.

The CDR3 sequence: CASRSDGTGTQPQHF. For the CDR3, the DNA is TGTGCCAGCAGATCGGACGGGACAGGGACCCAGCCCCAGCATTTT. The chain joins TRBV27 to TRBJ1-5, with TRBD1 matching over 9 bases. CDR1 is MNHEY, CDR2 SMNVEV, per germline (reference sequence). V lost 6 bases to trimming and J lost 7 bases; unmatched junction nucleotides: 10. The CDR3 is 15 residues long.

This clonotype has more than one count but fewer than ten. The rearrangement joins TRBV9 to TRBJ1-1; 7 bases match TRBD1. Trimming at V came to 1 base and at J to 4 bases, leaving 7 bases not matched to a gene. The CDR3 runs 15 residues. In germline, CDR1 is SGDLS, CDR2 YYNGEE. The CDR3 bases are TGTGCCAGCAGCGTATTTGGGACAGTCAGCACTGAAGCTTTCTTT. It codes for CASSVFGTVSTEAFF.

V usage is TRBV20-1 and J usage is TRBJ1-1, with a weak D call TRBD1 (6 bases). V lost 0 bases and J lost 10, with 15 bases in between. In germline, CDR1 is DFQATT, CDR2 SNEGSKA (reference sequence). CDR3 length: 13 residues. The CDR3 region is CSARDPGQQRAFF. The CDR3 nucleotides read TGCAGTGCTAGAGACCCTGGACAGCAACGAGCTTTCTTT.

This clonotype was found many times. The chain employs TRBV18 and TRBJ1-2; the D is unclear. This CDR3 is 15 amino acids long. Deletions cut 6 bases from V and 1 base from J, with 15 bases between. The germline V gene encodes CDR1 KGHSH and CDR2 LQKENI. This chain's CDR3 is CASSRETGINYGYTF. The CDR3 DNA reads TGTGCCAGCTCTCGAGAGACGGGAATTAACTATGGCTACACCTTC.

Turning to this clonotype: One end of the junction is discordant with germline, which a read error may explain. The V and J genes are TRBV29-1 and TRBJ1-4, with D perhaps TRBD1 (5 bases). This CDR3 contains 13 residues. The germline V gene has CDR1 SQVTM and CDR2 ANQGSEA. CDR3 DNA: TGCAGCGTTCTTATTACTCGACAGACAGAATTTGTTTTT. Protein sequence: CSVLITRQTEFVF.

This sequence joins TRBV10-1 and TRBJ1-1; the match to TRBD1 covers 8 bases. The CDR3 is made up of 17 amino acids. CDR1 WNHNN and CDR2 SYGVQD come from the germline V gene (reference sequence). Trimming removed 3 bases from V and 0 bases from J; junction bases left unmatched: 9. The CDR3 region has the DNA TGCGCCAGCAGTGATCTACCGGGACAGGATATGAACACTGAAGCTTTCTTT. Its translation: CASSDLPGQDMNTEAFF.

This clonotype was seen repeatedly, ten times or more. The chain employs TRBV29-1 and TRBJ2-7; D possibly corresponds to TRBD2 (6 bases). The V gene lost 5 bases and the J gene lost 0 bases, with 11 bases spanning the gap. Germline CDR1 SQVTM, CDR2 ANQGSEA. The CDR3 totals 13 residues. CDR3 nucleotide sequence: TGCAGCGTTCGGACTATCAGCTCCTACGAGCAGTACTTC. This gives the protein CSVRTISSYEQYF.